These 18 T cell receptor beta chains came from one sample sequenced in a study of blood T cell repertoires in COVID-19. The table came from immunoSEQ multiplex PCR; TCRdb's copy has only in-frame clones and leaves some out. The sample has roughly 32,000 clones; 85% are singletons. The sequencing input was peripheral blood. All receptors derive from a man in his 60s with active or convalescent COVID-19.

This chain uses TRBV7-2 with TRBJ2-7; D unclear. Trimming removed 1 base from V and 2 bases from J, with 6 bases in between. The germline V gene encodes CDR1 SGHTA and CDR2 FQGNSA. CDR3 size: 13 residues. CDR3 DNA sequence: TGTGCCAGCAGCTTAGACAGAACCTACGAGCAGTACGTC. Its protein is CASSLDRTYEQYV.

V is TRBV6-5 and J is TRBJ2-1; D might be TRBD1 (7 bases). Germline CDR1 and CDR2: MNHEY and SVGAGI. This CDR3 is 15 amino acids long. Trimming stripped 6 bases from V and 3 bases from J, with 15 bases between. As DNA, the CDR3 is TGTGCCAGCAGAGGCGGGACAGTGAGCTACAATGAGCAGTTCTTC. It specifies CASRGGTVSYNEQFF.

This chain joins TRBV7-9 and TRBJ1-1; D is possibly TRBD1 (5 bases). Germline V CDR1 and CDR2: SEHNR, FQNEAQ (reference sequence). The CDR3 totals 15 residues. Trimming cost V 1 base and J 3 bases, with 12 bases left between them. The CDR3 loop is CASSLGGVRDTEAFF. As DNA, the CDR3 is TGTGCCAGCAGCTTAGGGGGGGTTCGAGACACTGAAGCTTTCTTT.

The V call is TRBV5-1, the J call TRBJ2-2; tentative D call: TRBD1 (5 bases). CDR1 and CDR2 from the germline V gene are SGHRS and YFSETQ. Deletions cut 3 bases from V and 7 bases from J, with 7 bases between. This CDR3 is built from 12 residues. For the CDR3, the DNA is TGCGCCAGCAGCTACGACAGCGGGGAGCTGTTTTTT. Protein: CASSYDSGELFF.

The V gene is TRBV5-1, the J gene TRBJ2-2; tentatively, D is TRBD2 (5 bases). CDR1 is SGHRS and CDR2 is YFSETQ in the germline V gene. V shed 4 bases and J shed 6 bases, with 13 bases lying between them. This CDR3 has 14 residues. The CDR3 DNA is TGCGCCAGCAGCCAGCGGACCGGGGCCGGGGAGCTGTTTTTT. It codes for CASSQRTGAGELFF. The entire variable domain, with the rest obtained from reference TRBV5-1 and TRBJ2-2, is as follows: KAGVTQTPRYLIKTRGQQVTLSCSPISGHRSVSWYQQTPGQGLQFLFEYFSETQRNKGNFPGRFSGRQFSNSRSEMNVSTLELGDSALYLCASSQRTGAGELFFGEGSRLTVL.

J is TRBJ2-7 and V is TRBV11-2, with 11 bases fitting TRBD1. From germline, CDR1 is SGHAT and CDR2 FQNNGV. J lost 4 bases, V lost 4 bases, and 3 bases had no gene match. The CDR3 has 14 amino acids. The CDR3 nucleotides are TGTGCCAGCAGCTCCGGGACAGGGGGTTACGAGCAGTACGTC. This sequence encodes CASSSGTGGYEQYV.

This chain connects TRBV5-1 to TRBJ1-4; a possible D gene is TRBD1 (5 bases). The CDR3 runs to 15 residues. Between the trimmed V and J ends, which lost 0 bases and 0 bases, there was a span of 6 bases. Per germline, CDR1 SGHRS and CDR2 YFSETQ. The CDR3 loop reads CASSLEGATNEKLFF. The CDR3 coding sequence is TGCGCCAGCAGCTTGGAAGGGGCAACTAATGAAAAACTGTTTTTT.

The CDR3 nucleotides read TGTGCCACCAGCCGAAGGGGGTTACAAGAGCCCTATAATTCACCCCTCCACTTT. Translation gives CATSRRGLQEPYNSPLHF. The V and J genes are TRBV15 and TRBJ1-6; perhaps TRBD1 as D (6 bases). V gave up 5 bases and J gave up 2 bases, with 19 bases separating them. Germline assignment: CDR1 LNHNV and CDR2 YYDKDF (reference sequence). The CDR3 totals 18 residues.

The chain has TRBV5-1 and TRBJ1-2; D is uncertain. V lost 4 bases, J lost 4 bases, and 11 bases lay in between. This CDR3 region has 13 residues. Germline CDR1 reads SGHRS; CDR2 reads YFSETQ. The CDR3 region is CASSTRQTYGYTF. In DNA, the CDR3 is TGCGCCAGCAGCACCAGACAAACCTATGGCTACACCTTC.

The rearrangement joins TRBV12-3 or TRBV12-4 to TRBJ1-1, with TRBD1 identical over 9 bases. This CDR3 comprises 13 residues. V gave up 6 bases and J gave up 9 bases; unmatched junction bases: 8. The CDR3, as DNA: TGTGCCAGCAGGGATCGACAGGGGGGTAAAGCTTTCTTT. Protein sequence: CASRDRQGGKAFF.

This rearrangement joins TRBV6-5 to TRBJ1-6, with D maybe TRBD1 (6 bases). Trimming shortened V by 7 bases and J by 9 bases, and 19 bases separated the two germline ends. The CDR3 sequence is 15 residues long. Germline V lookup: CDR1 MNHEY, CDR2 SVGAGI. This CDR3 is CASTLGGHGTSPLHF. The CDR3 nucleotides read TGTGCCAGCACTTTAGGGGGACACGGAACTTCACCCCTCCACTTT.

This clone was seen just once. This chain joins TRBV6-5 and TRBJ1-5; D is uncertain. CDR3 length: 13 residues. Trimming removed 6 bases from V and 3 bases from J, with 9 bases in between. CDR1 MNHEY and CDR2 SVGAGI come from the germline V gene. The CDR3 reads CASRWAANQPQHF. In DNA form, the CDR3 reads TGTGCCAGCAGATGGGCAGCCAATCAGCCCCAGCATTTT.

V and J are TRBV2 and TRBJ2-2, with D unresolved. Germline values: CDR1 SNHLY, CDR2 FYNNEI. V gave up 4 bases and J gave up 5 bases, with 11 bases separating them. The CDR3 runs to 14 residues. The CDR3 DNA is TGTGCCAGCAGTGCGCCCATCGGGACCGGGGAGCTGTTTTTT. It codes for CASSAPIGTGELFF.

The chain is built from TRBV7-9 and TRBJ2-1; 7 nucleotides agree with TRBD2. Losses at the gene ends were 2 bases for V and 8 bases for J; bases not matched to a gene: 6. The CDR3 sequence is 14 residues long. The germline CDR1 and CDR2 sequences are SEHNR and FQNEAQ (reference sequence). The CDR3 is CASSLRREYDEQFF. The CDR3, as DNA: TGTGCCAGCAGCTTACGGCGGGAGTACGATGAGCAGTTCTTC.

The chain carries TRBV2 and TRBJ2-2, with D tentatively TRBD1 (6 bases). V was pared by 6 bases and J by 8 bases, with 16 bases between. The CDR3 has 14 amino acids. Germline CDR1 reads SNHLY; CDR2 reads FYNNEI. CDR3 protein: CASRSPGAHGELFF. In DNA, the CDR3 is TGTGCCAGCAGAAGCCCAGGGGCGCATGGGGAGCTGTTTTTT.

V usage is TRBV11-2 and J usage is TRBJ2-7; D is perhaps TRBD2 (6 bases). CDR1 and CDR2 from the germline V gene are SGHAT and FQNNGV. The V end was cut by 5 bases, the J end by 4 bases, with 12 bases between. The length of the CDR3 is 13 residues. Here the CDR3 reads CASSSSGWYEQYV. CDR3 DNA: TGTGCCAGCAGCAGTAGCGGCTGGTACGAGCAGTACGTC.

The CDR3 here is CASSESASGSSYEQYV. DNA for the CDR3: TGCGCCAGCAGTGAGTCGGCTAGCGGGAGCTCCTACGAGCAGTACGTC. V gene TRBV10-1 combines with J gene TRBJ2-7; 10 nucleotides agree with TRBD2. V dropped 0 bases and J dropped 0; count of bases not matched to a gene: 2. CDR1 and CDR2 (germline): WNHNN, SYGVQD (reference sequence). This CDR3 has 16 residues.

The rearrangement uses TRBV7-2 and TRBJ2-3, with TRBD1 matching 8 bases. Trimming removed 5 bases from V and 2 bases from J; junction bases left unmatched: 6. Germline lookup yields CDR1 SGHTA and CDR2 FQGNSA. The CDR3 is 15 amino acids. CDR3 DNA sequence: TGTGCCAGCAGCCACGGGACAGGCATCACAGATACGCAGTATTTT. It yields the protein CASSHGTGITDTQYF.